This T cell receptor (beta chain) is from a study of shared clonotypes between healthy human individuals. Per sorted-subset replicate PCR, input was around 200 ng DNA, representing roughly 29,000 T cell genomes. This table comes from immunoSEQ multiplex PCR, and its TCRdb copy is limited to in-frame clones, with some not included. The top ten clones hold 0.89% of a sample with 850,000 to 1,100,000 clones, roughly 77% of them seen once. Whole-study results and caveats: Generally, naive subsets came out with larger estimated richness than memory subsets. Non-shared clonotypes had lower generation probabilities than those shared by all four donors.

Partitioning of CD4+ cells yielded a CD45RA+ naive subset and a CD45RA-negative memory subset. This CDR3 is built from 13 residues. The germline V gene has CDR1 SNHLY and CDR2 FYNNEI. V shed 10 bases and J 1 base; nucleotides not matched to a gene: 2. A remark on this clone: As yet, its antigen is unknown.

Material for sequencing was memory CD4+ T cells from PBMCs. Subset reported: CD45RA-negative fraction. This sequence was found in a man aged 18 to 30 in good health. Some clones in this sample may be carry-over from other donors' samples. The chain employs TRBV2 and TRBJ2-2; TRBD2 matches at 8 bases. CDR3 in DNA: TGTGCCACCGGGGGGGGGAACACCGGGGAGCTGTTTTTT. This translates into CATGGGNTGELFF. Filled out from reference TRBV2 and TRBJ2-2, the complete variable domain reads EPEVTQTPSHQVTQMGQEVILRCVPISNHLYFYWYRQILGQKVEFLVSFYNNEISEKSEIFDDQFSVERPDGSNFTLKIRSTKLEDSAMYFCATGGGNTGELFFGEGSRLTVL.